This TCR beta chain was observed in a study of cytomegalovirus exposure and HLA in healthy donors (dated by TCRdb to about 2017). Notes on the research overall: An earlier analysis of approximately 640 of the donors reported 250 to 350 Gb of sequence data and some 120 million unique TCR beta sequences from 150 million to 200 million T cells. Of the roughly 390 genotyped donors, around 81% fell in the genetic ancestry cluster associated with self-reported Caucasian donors. A later analysis re-analyzed previously published TCR beta repertoires from several hundred donors and added high-resolution HLA genotyping to study TCR occurrence patterns. Along with the approximately 700-subject first cohort, a separate validation cohort of 120 different subjects was used. The study combined high-throughput TCR immunosequencing, statistical association of individual TCRs with disease status, and machine learning to predict cytomegalovirus infection status. Genome-wide SNP genotypes for about 65% of the 666 donors were used in a later genetic analysis, which treated that subset as a discovery cohort. Rather than using new phenotypic data, the later analysis identified candidate immune exposures from TCR beta sequences and from how often those sequences occurred across donors. Typing coverage varied by locus: about 620-630 donors for A, B, C, DRB1 and DQB1; more than 500 for DQA1; around 610 for DPA1; roughly 470 for DPB1. Class I and class II HLA loci were covered by the typing at four-digit resolution. Donor age, sex, ethnicity and CMV serostatus were collected together with the repertoire data. Using immunosequencing, the study profiled T cell repertoires from about 620 subjects and related those repertoires to cytomegalovirus serostatus. All discovery cohort repertoires had been generated using a single sequencing platform. An earlier analysis of 587 of the donors applied high-throughput TCR beta sequencing to assess whether each TCR beta V gene segment acted as functional or pseudogenic. The study was designed to test whether signatures of past pathogen exposure could be identified by cataloging public T cell receptors. Across some 400 genotyped donors of the cohort, an average of roughly 200,000 unique TCR beta nucleotide sequences per donor were sequenced, and around 19% of those sequences were non-productive. Roughly 320 gigabases of sequencing data and roughly 81 million unique TCR sequences made up an early release that covered roughly 670 HLA-typed donors. Four to six DR-DQ haplotypes were handled as single units for association and clustering, since linkage in the cohort was strong.

Library creation used the immunoSEQ multiplex PCR assay. For the multiplex PCR, a mixture combining 60 forward primers for TCR Vbeta segments and 13 reverse primers for TCR Jbeta segments was used. The CDR3 region of rearranged TCR beta genes was amplified from genomic DNA by a multiplex PCR assay. The Illumina HiSeq System was used to sequence the amplified TCR beta libraries as 87-base-pair reads. In the paper's pipeline: A later analysis tallied 70 million to 100 million unique TCR beta chains across the 600 to 700 repertoires, and around 12 million of those chains were shared by two or more donors. To remove PCR and sequencing errors, raw reads were error-corrected and collapsed into unique sequences using a nearest-neighbor algorithm that merged closely related sequences. CDR3 sequences were aligned to IMGT reference sequences to assign V, D and J gene segments. Each retained sequence needed at least a six-nucleotide match to both a V gene segment and a J gene segment. Rearrangements were classified as productive when the CDR3 lacked stop codons and remained in frame with V and J, and all other rearrangements were classified as non-productive. CDR3 was defined by IMGT convention, running from the second conserved V-encoded cysteine to the conserved J-encoded phenylalanine. Sequences without an unambiguous match to a single V gene segment were excluded from the earlier analysis of 587 of the donors. An earlier analysis of fewer than 750 of the donors classified V segments as functional when productive rearrangements were above 56.7% and as segregating when the standard deviation between donors was above 5%. A statistical classification framework was built to diagnose cytomegalovirus status from the catalog of TCR beta chain sequences. A later analysis assigned V and J genes by comparing TCR nucleotide sequences with IMGT/GENE-DB human TR gene sequences. Using the TCRdist pipeline, a later analysis assigned CDR3 sequences along with most-parsimonious VDJ recombination scenarios. In a later analysis, each TCR beta chain was defined by its CDR3 amino acid sequence together with its V-gene family, and reads without a unique V-gene family were excluded. To address suspected cross-contamination and a sequencing artifact, a later analysis removed several hundred highly shared, low-generation-probability nucleotide sequences. In a later analysis, a clonal expansion index was calculated for each public chain from normalized within-repertoire ranks of inferred template counts. A later analysis computed generation probabilities with a VDJ recombination model fitted to out-of-frame rearrangements, and checked the results against IGoR. Hypergeometric tests were used in a later analysis to score TCR-TCR, TCR-HLA and TCR-CMV co-occurrence, with a repertoire-size bias correction applied to the TCR pairs. To estimate false discovery rates, a later analysis permuted the HLA or CMV assignments 20 times. In a later analysis, co-occurring TCRs were grouped using DBSCAN, and TCRdist sequence similarity was added for clustering within HLA-allele-positive subsets. Co-occurrence clustering excluded repertoires with fewer than 30,000 or more than 120,000 public chains, plus five with anomalous nucleotide sharing. TCRdb retrieved this table from immuneACCESS and kept in-frame rearrangements only. Not all clones are present; in checked studies, unresolved V genes account for under half, and no reason is known for the remainder. V and J calls and clone size are given by that table; D and trimming were obtained from the DNA. For this sample the table gives approximately 150,000 clones, of which roughly 80% were detected only once. The ten top clones hold 4.3% of the sample.

Sequences SGHKS (CDR1) and YYEKEE (CDR2) are obtained from the germline V gene (reference sequence). There are 14 amino acids in the CDR3, from cysteine to phenylalanine inclusive. Just the 42-base CDR3 DNA is kept, in frame starting at base 1. Trimming costs V 2 bases and J 2 bases, and their ends lie 10 bases apart. Results and caveats for the whole study, not just this receptor: Presence/absence analyses assumed roughly uniform sequencing depth across donors, an assumption that may not hold. In this cohort, only TCR beta chains were sequenced, and detectable features were limited by the absence of alpha or paired-chain data. When HLA alleles, especially DR and DQ, strongly co-occurred, attributing TCR associations to individual alleles was difficult. Correlated functional status among segregating V segments might reflect linkage disequilibrium, but an unknown experimental factor could not be ruled out. In a later genetic analysis, fewer N-insertions in productive TCRs were reported among donors in an Asian-associated ancestry cluster than the roughly 640-donor mean. A cluster of highly shared sequence variants was judged likely to represent a technical artifact of the sequencing pipeline. A later analysis found that TCR association rates varied across HLA loci, with DRB1 alleles showing the most associated TCRs and HLA-C alleles the fewest. Cytomegalovirus status was reported to be diagnosed by the classifier with high specificity and sensitivity in both the original and validation cohorts. According to a later analysis, most CMV-associated TCR beta chains appeared to be HLA-restricted, and the HLA associations seemed to be driven largely by CMV exposure. Because HLA typing was missing for some donors at each locus, association tests included only the typed subset. In a later analysis, 16,951 TCR beta sequences were associated with specific HLA alleles at a false discovery rate of 0.05. Some IMGT-functional V segments, including TRBV6-2 and TRBV6-3, could not be distinguished by the 87-base-pair reads and were therefore excluded. A later analysis reported that several top co-occurrence clusters appeared linked to parvovirus B19, influenza, CMV and Epstein-Barr virus. A later genetic analysis associated a missense DCLRE1C variant with V-gene and J-gene trimming of TCR beta chains, and an independent cohort replicated the association. Because counts were too low, 15 to 20 rarely observed V segments, including chromosome 9 orphons, were excluded from the earlier analysis of 500 to 700 of the donors. Across donors, most TCR sequences were observed very rarely, whereas some public TCRs were present in many individuals. In vitro tests confirmed that a few of the cytomegalovirus-associated TCR beta chains recognize cytomegalovirus antigens. In the study, 150 to 200 TCR beta chains were listed as associated with cytomegalovirus. A further reported finding was that TCR beta sequences accurately predicted the HLA-A and HLA-B alleles for most subjects in the first cohort. A later analysis found that HLA-associated TCR beta chains were more clonally expanded and had lower generation probabilities than equally common non-associated chains. According to the authors, the approach could potentially be generalized to other disease states and immunological phenotypes. Broadly in line with IMGT annotations, most TCR beta V segments showed up in productive rearrangements about 87% or about 30% of the time in an earlier analysis of several hundred of the donors. For the cohort, immune exposure information was limited to CMV serostatus.

The cohort comprised under 700 healthy bone marrow donors. Cohort members were all nominally healthy when sampled, although unrecorded immune exposures were likely present. The donor tested CMV seropositive, placing the donor among the 289 seropositive members of the cohort. Each donor provided a peripheral blood sample, and peripheral blood mononuclear cells were used for TCR beta sequencing. The Qiagen DNeasy Blood Extraction Kit was used to extract genomic DNA from the blood cell samples. In regard to this clone: The antigen it binds to is not known. Base qualities are not provided; no much larger clone lies one nucleotide away.

The sequencing sample was made of PBMCs. The receptor chain draws on TRBV5-5 and TRBJ1-2, and the D gene may be TRBD1, 6 bases matching. This clonotype was obtained from a woman in her thirties or forties in good health and CMV-seropositive. CDR3 protein: CASSLSGTNYGYTF. The nucleotide sequence reads TGTGCCAGCAGCTTATCCGGGACAAACTATGGCTACACCTTC.